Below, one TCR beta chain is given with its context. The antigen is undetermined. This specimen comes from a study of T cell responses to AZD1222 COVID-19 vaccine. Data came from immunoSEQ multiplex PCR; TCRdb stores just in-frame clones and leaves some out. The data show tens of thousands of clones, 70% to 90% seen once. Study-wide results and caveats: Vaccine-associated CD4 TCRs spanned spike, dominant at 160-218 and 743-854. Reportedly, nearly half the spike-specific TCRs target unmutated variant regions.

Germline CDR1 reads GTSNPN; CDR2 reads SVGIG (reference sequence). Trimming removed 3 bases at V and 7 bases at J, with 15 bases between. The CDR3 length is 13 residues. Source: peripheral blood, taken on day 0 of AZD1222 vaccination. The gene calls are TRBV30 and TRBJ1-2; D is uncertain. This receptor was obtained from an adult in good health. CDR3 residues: CAWSAGRTRGYTF. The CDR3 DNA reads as TGTGCCTGGAGCGCCGGGCGCACTCGTGGCTACACCTTC. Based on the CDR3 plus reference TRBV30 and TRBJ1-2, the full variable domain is SQTIHQWPATLVQPVGSPLSLECTVEGTSNPNLYWYRQAAGRGLQLLFYSVGIGQISSEVPQNLSASRPQDRQFILSSKKLLLSDSGFYLCAWSAGRTRGYTFGSGTRLTVV.